These 6 T cell receptor beta chains originate from one sample sequenced in a study of Graves' ophthalmopathy and Graves' hyperthyroidism. RNA transcripts were the source from which TCR beta CDR3 regions were amplified. First-round RT-PCR employed HTBI primers, with a second-round multiplex PCR after it. TCRdb fed the multiplex PCR reads into MiXCR, producing one record per CDR3 protein. The table has more than 1,000,000 distinct CDR3 sequences, about 38% seen once. The sequencing input was peripheral blood or thyroid tissue (not recorded which). Receptor source: an adult man with Graves' hyperthyroidism.

This clonotype came up many times. The chain has TRBV20-1 and TRBJ2-7; TRBD2 matches at 11 bases. Germline trimming cut 5 bases from V and 6 bases from J; bases unmatched to any gene: 15. Germline lookup yields CDR1 DFQATT and CDR2 SNEGSKA (reference sequence). The CDR3 consists of 16 residues. The CDR3 region is CSAENGASGRRGEQYF. The CDR3 region has the DNA TGCAGTGCTGAAAACGGGGCTAGCGGGAGGAGGGGCGAGCAGTACTTC.

This clonotype showed up just a few times. The rearrangement uses TRBV7-2 and TRBJ2-7; no reliable D call. The V gene lost 2 bases and the J gene lost 5 bases, with 7 bases spanning the gap. CDR1 SGHTA and CDR2 FQGNSA come from the germline V gene. The CDR3 runs to 12 residues. The CDR3 protein is CASSLNWDEQYF. CDR3 nucleotide sequence: TGTGCCAGCAGCTTAAATTGGGACGAGCAGTACTTC.

The rearrangement joins TRBV2 to TRBJ1-1; no firm D call. This CDR3 comprises 14 residues. Germline V CDR1 and CDR2: SNHLY, FYNNEI. V was clipped by 8 bases and J by 1 base, with 14 bases between them. DNA of the CDR3: TGTGCCAGCGGTTACCGTCGGGAGAACACTGAAGCTTTCTTT. Translated: CASGYRRENTEAFF.

A remark on this clonotype: Since a much larger clone is just one base distant, this may be a read error. The chain employs TRBV20-1 and TRBJ2-2, with TRBD1 matching over 8 bases. With V trimmed by 5 bases and J by 7 bases, 3 bases remained unmatched. The germline V gene encodes CDR1 DFQATT and CDR2 SNEGSKA (reference sequence). The CDR3 loop spans 12 amino acids. DNA of the CDR3: TGCAGTGCTGGACAGGGAATCGGGGAGCTGTTTTTT. Translation gives CSAGQGIGELFF.

J is TRBJ2-7 and V is TRBV5-4, with a possible D match to TRBD1 (5 bases). V was trimmed by 1 base and J by 1 base, leaving 12 bases between them. The germline V gene encodes CDR1 SGHNT and CDR2 YYREEE (reference sequence). The CDR3 spans 15 residues. The CDR3 DNA follows: TGTGCCAGCAGCTTGCCGTCGACAGTTTCCTACGAGCAGTACTTC. Translated, it gives CASSLPSTVSYEQYF.

This clonotype showed up just once. This sequence joins TRBV20-1 and TRBJ1-6; TRBD1 aligns across 9 bases. Germline CDR1 DFQATT, CDR2 SNEGSKA (reference sequence). The J segment lost 11 bases and the V segment lost 0 bases, leaving 8 bases of the junction unmatched. The CDR3 is 15 amino acids. The CDR3 DNA reads as TGCAGTGCTAGAGAACCGGGACAGGGTGCCGCACCCCTCCACTTT. Amino acids: CSAREPGQGAAPLHF.